The 30 T cell receptor beta chains listed next were all sequenced from one sample in a study of radiation and T cells in renal cell carcinoma. Here immunoSEQ multiplex PCR was the method, and the copy in TCRdb shows in-frame clones only, minus some. The data hold 85,000 to 100,000 clones, with approximately 86% observed a single time. Time point here: baseline pretreatment blood. Treatment of the sample: 15 Gy SBRT to primary tumor, nephrectomy 4 weeks later. This specimen consisted of blood, obtained from a patient whose treatment included radiotherapy and nephrectomy. Every receptor here comes from a man aged 45-65 years with renal cell carcinoma.

V usage is TRBV4-1 and J usage is TRBJ2-1, with 15 nucleotides matching TRBD2. The CDR3 extends over 18 amino acids. CDR1 is MGHRA and CDR2 is YSYEKL in the germline V gene. Losses at the gene ends were 2 bases for V and 8 bases for J; bases not matched to a gene: 10. The CDR3 region is CASSQPGLAGGLLYEQFF. The DNA of the CDR3 is TGCGCCAGCAGCCAACCCGGACTAGCGGGAGGGCTGCTATATGAGCAGTTCTTC.

This chain links TRBV5-1 with TRBJ1-3, with TRBD1 as a possible D gene (6 bases). The germline V gene has CDR1 SGHRS and CDR2 YFSETQ. Trimming shortened V by 0 bases and J by 4 bases, and 11 bases separated the two germline ends. This CDR3 spans 15 amino acids. This CDR3 reads CASSLVGGEGNTIYF. DNA for the CDR3: TGCGCCAGCAGCTTGGTTGGGGGCGAAGGAAACACCATATATTTT.

The rearrangement uses TRBV4-3 and TRBJ1-2; no clear D gene. This CDR3 is 14 amino acids long. Trimming cost V 0 bases and J 6 bases, with 11 bases left between them. From germline, CDR1 is LGHNA and CDR2 YSLEER. The CDR3 region has the DNA TGCGCCAGCAGCCAAGATGGATCGGGTAATGGCTACACCTTC. Translation gives CASSQDGSGNGYTF.

This rearrangement joins TRBV6-4 to TRBJ1-1, with 7 bases aligning to TRBD1. This CDR3 has 13 amino acids. Trimming took 5 bases from V and 5 from J; bases not matched to a gene: 5. Germline assignment: CDR1 MRHNA and CDR2 SNTAGT. CDR3 nucleotide sequence: TGTGCCAGCAGTTATCAGGGGGGAACTGAAGCTTTCTTT. Translated, it gives CASSYQGGTEAFF.

The CDR3 sequence: CASSPAGGLGRNEQFF. CDR3 sequence (DNA): TGTGCCAGCAGCCCCGCCGGCGGACTAGGCCGCAATGAGCAGTTCTTC. The rearrangement links TRBV7-9 to TRBJ2-1; 7 bases map to TRBD2. The CDR3 is 16 amino acids. Germline CDR1 and CDR2: SEHNR and FQNEAQ (reference sequence). J lost 6 bases, V lost 5 bases, and 13 bases had no gene match. The variable domain in full, completed from reference TRBV7-9 and TRBJ2-1, reads DTGVSQNPRHKITKRGQNVTFRCDPISEHNRLYWYRQTLGQGPEFLTYFQNEAQLEKSRLLSDRFSAERPKGSFSTLEIQRTEQGDSAMYLCASSPAGGLGRNEQFFGPGTRLTVL.

V and J are TRBV30 and TRBJ2-4, with 10 bases identical to TRBD2. The CDR3 totals 13 residues. CDR1 is GTSNPN, CDR2 SVGIG, per germline (reference sequence). Trimming took 2 bases from V and 7 from J; bases not matched to a gene: 2. The CDR3 region is CAWSTSGMNIQYF. CDR3 in DNA: TGTGCCTGGAGTACTAGCGGGATGAACATTCAGTACTTC.

The V call is TRBV5-1, the J call TRBJ2-7; D not resolved. The length of the CDR3 is 13 residues. Germline V gives CDR1 SGHRS, CDR2 YFSETQ. Trimming removed 0 bases at V and 9 bases at J, with 13 bases between. CDR3 loop: CASSLGSKTGQYF. The CDR3 DNA reads TGCGCCAGCAGCTTGGGGTCCAAGACGGGGCAGTACTTC.

J is TRBJ2-5 and V is TRBV11-2; 12 bases match TRBD1. The CDR3 totals 17 residues. V gave up 5 bases and J gave up 1 base; unmatched junction bases: 8. CDR1 is SGHAT, CDR2 FQNNGV, per germline. The CDR3 bases are TGTGCCAGCAGCCCAGGGGACAGGGGGCAGGTCCAAGAGACCCAGTACTTC. Translation: CASSPGDRGQVQETQYF. Complete variable domain (other parts from reference TRBV11-2 and TRBJ2-5): EAGVAQSPRYKIIEKRQSVAFWCNPISGHATLYWYQQILGQGPKLLIQFQNNGVVDDSQLPKDRFSAERLKGVDSTLKIQPAKLEDSAVYLCASSPGDRGQVQETQYFGPGTRLLVL.

The rearrangement uses TRBV11-3 and TRBJ2-2, with 10 bases aligning to TRBD1. After removal of 5 bases from V and 5 bases from J, the junction contained 8 bases not matched to a gene. The CDR3 contains 16 residues. CDR1 and CDR2 from the germline V gene are SGHNT and YENEEA. The CDR3 DNA sequence: TGTGCCAGCAGCCCAGGACAGGGGGTCAGGACCGGGGAGCTGTTTTTT. Protein: CASSPGQGVRTGELFF.

Comments on this clone: A read error is likely, as this CDR3 ends without the conserved phenylalanine or tryptophan. The DNA is left out, because the CDR3 cannot be placed on it with certainty; the CDR3 is given as TCRdb lists it. The V call is TRBV10-1, the J call TRBJ2-6; TRBD1 is the table's D call, not checked against the DNA. Looked up from germline, CDR1 is WNHNN and CDR2 is SYGVQD (reference sequence). Ends included, the CDR3 has 11 residues. The CDR3 spells CASSDGAEPFD.

The V call is TRBV4-1, the J call TRBJ2-4; D gene ambiguous. V was shortened by 1 base and J by 1 base, with 14 bases between the two germline ends. Germline CDR1 is MGHRA and CDR2 is YSYEKL. CDR3 size: 17 residues. CDR3 sequence: CASSQGPRQAAKNIQYF. CDR3 in DNA: TGCGCCAGCAGCCAAGGCCCCCGCCAGGCTGCCAAAAACATTCAGTACTTC.

The V and J genes are TRBV5-1 and TRBJ2-1, with D perhaps matching TRBD2 (6 bases). Germline CDR1 reads SGHRS; CDR2 reads YFSETQ. This CDR3 is built from 16 residues. Between the trimmed V and J ends, which lost 9 bases and 4 bases, there was a span of 23 bases. As DNA, the CDR3 is TGCGCCACCTCTATCGGAGGGGCTAATAGGTACAATGAGCAGTTCTTC. It yields the protein CATSIGGANRYNEQFF. The full variable domain, completed using reference TRBV5-1 and TRBJ2-1, is KAGVTQTPRYLIKTRGQQVTLSCSPISGHRSVSWYQQTPGQGLQFLFEYFSETQRNKGNFPGRFSGRQFSNSRSEMNVSTLELGDSALYLCATSIGGANRYNEQFFGPGTRLTVL.

The V and J genes are TRBV7-9 and TRBJ2-3, with a tentative D call TRBD1 (5 bases). Looked up from germline, CDR1 is SEHNR and CDR2 is FQNEAQ (reference sequence). The V end was cut by 1 base, the J end by 6 bases, with 8 bases between. This CDR3 is built from 13 residues. The CDR3 loop is CASSLGQSDTQYF. CDR3 nucleotide sequence: TGTGCCAGCAGCTTAGGACAGAGCGATACGCAGTATTTT.

The count of this clone is one. The chain links TRBV6-6 to TRBJ2-3; TRBD2 matches 10 bases. CDR1 is MNHNY, CDR2 SVGAGI, per germline (reference sequence). The trim removed 5 bases at V and 4 bases at J, leaving 6 bases unmatched. The CDR3 has 15 amino acids. The CDR3 region is CASSPTSGDADTQYF. The CDR3 DNA follows: TGTGCCAGCAGTCCTACTAGCGGGGACGCAGATACGCAGTATTTT.

Only one count was recorded for this clone. V is TRBV9 and J is TRBJ1-2; 9 bases match TRBD1. Germline V CDR1 and CDR2: SGDLS, YYNGEE. This CDR3 region has 14 residues. V was clipped by 3 bases and J by 4 bases; unmatched bases: 4. The CDR3 protein is CASSDLQGAYGYTF. The CDR3, as DNA: TGTGCCAGCAGCGACTTACAGGGGGCCTATGGCTACACCTTC.

The chain uses TRBV4-2 and TRBJ2-1, with D hard to call. CDR1 and CDR2 (germline): LGHNA, YNFKEQ. This CDR3 spans 13 amino acids. The ends were cut back, 0 bases at V and 3 bases at J, with 3 bases in the middle. CDR3 residues: CASSQDLYNEQFF. In DNA, the CDR3 is TGTGCCAGCAGCCAAGACCTCTACAATGAGCAGTTCTTC.

The chain uses TRBV19 and TRBJ2-6; a possible D gene is TRBD1 (5 bases). Germline lookup yields CDR1 LNHDA and CDR2 SQIVND (reference sequence). V shed 4 bases and J shed 1 base, with 8 bases lying between them. This CDR3 contains 15 residues. For the CDR3, the DNA is TGTGCCAGTAGTACAGGGCAGTCTGGGGCCAACGTCCTGACTTTC. Its translation is CASSTGQSGANVLTF.

This clone was recorded a few times. The chain joins TRBV5-5 to TRBJ2-7; possibly TRBD1 for D (5 bases). Germline values: CDR1 SGHKS, CDR2 YYEKEE (reference sequence). V was cut by 4 bases and J by 0 bases, with 17 bases left in between. This CDR3 is built from 16 residues. CDR3 region: CASSPVGQMVSYEQYF. The CDR3 coding sequence is TGTGCCAGCAGCCCGGTCGGACAAATGGTCTCCTACGAGCAGTACTTC.

This chain links TRBV7-2 with TRBJ1-2, with D possibly matching TRBD1 (5 bases). The germline V gene encodes CDR1 SGHTA and CDR2 FQGNSA. V was trimmed by 5 bases and J by 5 bases, leaving 12 bases between them. CDR3 size: 13 residues. As DNA, the CDR3 is TGTGCCAGCAGCCAATGGGGGGGGTATGGCTACACCTTC. It encodes CASSQWGGYGYTF.

The chain recombines TRBV19 with TRBJ2-7; D not certain. The CDR3 spans 12 residues. The V gene lost 7 bases and the J gene lost 1 base, with 8 bases spanning the gap. Germline assignment: CDR1 LNHDA and CDR2 SQIVND (reference sequence). The CDR3 sequence is CASKKDSYEQYF. CDR3 DNA: TGTGCCAGTAAAAAGGATTCCTACGAGCAGTACTTC.

J is TRBJ2-5 and V is TRBV30; D is ambiguous. Trimming pared 3 bases from V and 5 bases from J, leaving 10 bases between. The CDR3 covers 12 residues. CDR1 and CDR2 (germline): GTSNPN, SVGIG (reference sequence). The CDR3 DNA follows: TGTGCCTGGAGCCCAGTTTGGGAGACCCAGTACTTC. As protein: CAWSPVWETQYF.

This clone has just one count. The V call is TRBV5-1, the J call TRBJ1-1, with D possibly TRBD1 on 6 matching bases. CDR3 length: 14 amino acids. Germline loops: CDR1 SGHRS, CDR2 YFSETQ. Trimming took 5 bases from V and 3 from J, leaving 14 bases between them. CDR3 sequence: CASRVTPGDTEAFF. Here the CDR3 DNA reads TGCGCCAGCAGGGTGACTCCAGGGGACACTGAAGCTTTCTTT.

The chain uses TRBV7-9 and TRBJ2-2; 8 nucleotides align to TRBD2. Trimming at V came to 5 bases and at J to 7 bases, leaving 9 bases not matched to a gene. Germline V gene sequence: CDR1 SEHNR, CDR2 FQNEAQ (reference sequence). CDR3 length equals 15 residues. This CDR3 is CASSRSGSNVGELFF. CDR3 DNA: TGTGCCAGCAGCAGGAGCGGGAGTAACGTCGGGGAGCTGTTTTTT.

The rearrangement joins TRBV5-4 to TRBJ2-5; the D call may be TRBD1 or TRBD2 (7 bases each). Germline V gene lookup returns CDR1 SGHNT and CDR2 YYREEE (reference sequence). V lost 6 bases and J 1 base, leaving 19 bases between the germline ends. The CDR3 consists of 16 residues. CDR3 bases: TGTGCCAGCAACCTCGGGGGGAGGGGGCTCCAAGAGACCCAGTACTTC. Protein: CASNLGGRGLQETQYF. Full variable domain (outside the CDR3, taken from reference TRBV5-4 and TRBJ2-5): ETGVTQSPTHLIKTRGQQVTLRCSSQSGHNTVSWYQQALGQGPQFIFQYYREEENGRGNFPPRFSGLQFPNYSSELNVNALELDDSALYLCASNLGGRGLQETQYFGPGTRLLVL.

This sequence joins TRBV7-9 and TRBJ2-5; D may be TRBD2 (5 bases). V lost 4 bases and J 2 bases, leaving 8 bases between the germline ends. The CDR3 totals 13 residues. CDR1 and CDR2 from the germline V gene are SEHNR and FQNEAQ (reference sequence). CDR3 sequence reads: CASSSSTQETQYF. The CDR3, as DNA: TGTGCCAGCAGCTCTAGCACACAAGAGACCCAGTACTTC.

J is TRBJ1-5 and V is TRBV7-9; D is possibly TRBD1 (6 bases). V was cut by 4 bases and J by 1 base, with 17 bases left in between. CDR3 length: 17 residues. CDR1 and CDR2 (germline): SEHNR, FQNEAQ (reference sequence). The CDR3 is CASSSAWEGVSNQPQHF. In DNA, the CDR3 is TGTGCCAGCAGCTCCGCCTGGGAGGGGGTCAGCAATCAGCCCCAGCATTTT.

This chain connects TRBV18 to TRBJ2-2, with D unclear. Germline CDR1 is KGHSH and CDR2 is LQKENI. V lost 3 bases, J lost 1 base, and 0 bases lay in between. The CDR3 is made up of 12 amino acids. CDR3 protein: CASSPNTGELFF. In nucleotides, the CDR3 is TGTGCCAGCTCACCGAACACCGGGGAGCTGTTTTTT. Variable domain in full (rest from reference TRBV18 and TRBJ2-2): NAGVMQNPRHLVRRRGQEARLRCSPMKGHSHVYWYRQLPEEGLKFMVYLQKENIIDESGMPKERFSAEFPKEGPSILRIQQVVRGDSAAYFCASSPNTGELFFGEGSRLTVL.

This clone showed up just once. This sequence joins TRBV19 and TRBJ2-1; maybe TRBD2 (6 bases). Germline V gene lookup returns CDR1 LNHDA and CDR2 SQIVND (reference sequence). This CDR3 has 15 residues. With 3 bases removed from V and 0 bases from J, the gap between germline ends came to 9 bases. The CDR3 reads CASSMVGSSYNEQFF. In nucleotides, the CDR3 is TGTGCCAGTAGTATGGTCGGGAGCTCCTACAATGAGCAGTTCTTC.

This clone was observed once. The rearrangement uses TRBV18 and TRBJ2-1; D is perhaps TRBD1 or TRBD2 (6 bases each). The CDR3 runs to 16 residues. Trimming left V 3 bases short and J 6 bases short, with 18 bases between. Germline V gives CDR1 KGHSH, CDR2 LQKENI. CDR3 region: CASSPISGDTLNEQFF. CDR3 DNA: TGTGCCAGCTCACCCATTTCGGGGGACACTCTCAATGAGCAGTTCTTC.

The V and J genes are TRBV5-1 and TRBJ2-3, with D possibly matching TRBD2 (5 bases). The CDR3 runs 13 residues. Trimming pared 7 bases from V and 3 bases from J, leaving 12 bases between. Germline V CDR1 and CDR2: SGHRS, YFSETQ. The CDR3 nucleotides are TGCGCCAGCGCCCTGGGGAGTACAGATACGCAGTATTTT. It specifies CASALGSTDTQYF.